The 8 T cell receptor beta chains given below trace back to one sample, sequenced in a study of cytomegalovirus exposure and HLA in healthy donors. The primer mix had 60 Vbeta and 13 Jbeta primers. Here immunoSEQ multiplex PCR was the method, and the copy in TCRdb shows in-frame clones only, minus some. This sample lists over 100,000 clones; its ten largest clones have around 7%. Sequenced material: PBMCs. These receptor sequences come from a man aged 35-49 years in good health and CMV-seropositive.

This chain connects TRBV7-6 to TRBJ2-7, with TRBD1 identical over 10 bases. Trimming removed 4 bases from V and 6 bases from J; junction bases left unmatched: 6. This CDR3 spans 14 amino acids. Germline CDR1 SGHVS, CDR2 FNYEAQ. The chain's CDR3 is CASSSGTGAFEQYF. DNA of the CDR3: TGTGCCAGCAGCTCCGGGACAGGGGCGTTCGAGCAGTACTTC.

The gene calls are TRBV5-1 and TRBJ2-4; a weak D match, TRBD2 (5 bases). Trimming took off 1 base at V and 0 bases at J, with 11 bases between the two ends. This CDR3 is 16 amino acids long. Germline V gene data show CDR1 as SGHRS and CDR2 as YFSETQ. The CDR3 here is CASSLSGMIAKNIQYF. The CDR3 nucleotides read TGCGCCAGCAGCTTGAGCGGAATGATAGCCAAAAACATTCAGTACTTC.

A word on this clone: The sample has other DNA sequences that encode this CDR3 too. V usage is TRBV7-7 and J usage is TRBJ1-4, with D unclear. Germline V gene data show CDR1 as SSHAT and CDR2 as FNYEAQ (reference sequence). This CDR3 has 15 residues. V was pared by 1 base and J by 3 bases, with 9 bases between. The CDR3 region is CASSLGTGANEKLFF. The CDR3 nucleotides read TGTGCCAGCAGCTTAGGGACGGGAGCTAATGAAAAACTGTTTTTT.

The J gene is TRBJ2-1, the V gene TRBV15; D perhaps matches TRBD2 (6 bases). This CDR3 region has 14 residues. Germline V gene sequence: CDR1 LNHNV, CDR2 YYDKDF (reference sequence). The V end lost 2 bases, the J end lost 10 bases, and 15 bases lay between the germline ends. This CDR3 reads CATSRSGGALEQFF. The CDR3 DNA reads as TGTGCCACCAGCAGATCCGGAGGGGCCCTCGAGCAGTTCTTC.

V usage is TRBV27 and J usage is TRBJ2-7; the match to TRBD1 covers 7 bases. Losses at the gene ends were 7 bases for V and 0 bases for J; bases not matched to a gene: 6. CDR1 is MNHEY and CDR2 is SMNVEV in the germline V gene (reference sequence). The CDR3 consists of 14 residues. The CDR3 protein is CASMGDSTSYEQYF. DNA for the CDR3: TGTGCCAGCATGGGGGACAGCACCTCCTACGAGCAGTACTTC.

This chain connects TRBV28 to TRBJ1-4, with 8 bases aligning to TRBD1. Germline lookup yields CDR1 MDHEN and CDR2 SYDVKM. CDR3 length equals 16 residues. The V segment lost 2 bases and the J segment 4 bases; nucleotides outside the gene matches: 6. The CDR3 region is CASSLPGTGVNEKLFF. CDR3 bases: TGTGCCAGCAGTTTACCCGGGACAGGAGTTAATGAAAAACTGTTTTTT.

This chain connects TRBV20-1 to TRBJ2-5, with D hard to call. Trimming removed 6 bases at V and 7 bases at J, with 12 bases between. Germline CDR1 and CDR2: DFQATT and SNEGSKA (reference sequence). The CDR3 runs 11 residues. CDR3 in DNA: TGCAGTGCCATCCGATCAGGGACCCAGTACTTC. Translation gives CSAIRSGTQYF.

V usage is TRBV5-4 and J usage is TRBJ2-1, with 9 positions matching TRBD2. The germline CDR1 and CDR2 sequences are SGHNT and YYREEE (reference sequence). V lost 6 bases, J lost 2 bases, and 6 bases stayed unmatched. CDR3 length: 15 amino acids. The CDR3 protein is CASTRASGTYNEQFF. The DNA of the CDR3 is TGTGCCAGCACCCGGGCTAGCGGGACCTACAATGAGCAGTTCTTC.